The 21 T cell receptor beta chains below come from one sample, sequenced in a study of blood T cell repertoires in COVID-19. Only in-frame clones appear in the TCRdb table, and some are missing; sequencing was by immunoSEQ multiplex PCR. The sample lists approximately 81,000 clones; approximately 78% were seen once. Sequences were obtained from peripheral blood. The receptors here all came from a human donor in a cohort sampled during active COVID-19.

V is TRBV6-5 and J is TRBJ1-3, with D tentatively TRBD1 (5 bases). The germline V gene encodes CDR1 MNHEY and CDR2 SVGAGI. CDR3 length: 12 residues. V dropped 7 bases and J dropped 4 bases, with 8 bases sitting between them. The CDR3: CASTRQGNTIYF. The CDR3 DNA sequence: TGTGCCAGCACCAGACAGGGAAACACCATATATTTT.

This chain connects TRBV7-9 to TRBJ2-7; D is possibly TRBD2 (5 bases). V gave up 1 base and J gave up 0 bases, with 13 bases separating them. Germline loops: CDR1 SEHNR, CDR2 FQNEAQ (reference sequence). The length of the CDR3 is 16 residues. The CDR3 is CASSLGGERTSYEQYF. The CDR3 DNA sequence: TGTGCCAGCAGCTTAGGCGGCGAGCGGACCTCCTACGAGCAGTACTTC.

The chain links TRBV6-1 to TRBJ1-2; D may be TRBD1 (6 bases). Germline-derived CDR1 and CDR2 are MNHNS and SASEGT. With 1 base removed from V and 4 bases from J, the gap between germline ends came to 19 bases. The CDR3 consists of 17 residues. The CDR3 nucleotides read TGTGCCAGCAGTGAAGTAGTGGGCAGGGGATTTAGCTATGGCTACACCTTC. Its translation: CASSEVVGRGFSYGYTF.

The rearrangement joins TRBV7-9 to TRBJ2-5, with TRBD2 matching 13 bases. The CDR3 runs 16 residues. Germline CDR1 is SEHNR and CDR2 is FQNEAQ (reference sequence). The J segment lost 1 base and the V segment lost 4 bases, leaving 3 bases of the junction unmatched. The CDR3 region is CASSSTSGGGQETQYF. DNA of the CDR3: TGTGCCAGCAGCTCCACTAGCGGGGGGGGCCAAGAGACCCAGTACTTC.

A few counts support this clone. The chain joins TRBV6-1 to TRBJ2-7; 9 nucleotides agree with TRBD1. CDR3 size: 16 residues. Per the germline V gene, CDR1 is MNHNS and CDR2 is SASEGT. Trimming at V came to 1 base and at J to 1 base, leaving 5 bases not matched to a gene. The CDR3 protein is CASSEDMGQGSYEQYF. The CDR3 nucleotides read TGTGCCAGCAGTGAAGATATGGGACAGGGATCCTACGAGCAGTACTTC.

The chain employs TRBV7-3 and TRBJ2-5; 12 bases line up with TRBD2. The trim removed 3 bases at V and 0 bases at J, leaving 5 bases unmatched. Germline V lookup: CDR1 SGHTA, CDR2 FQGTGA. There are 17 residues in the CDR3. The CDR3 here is CASSLPGTSGHQETQYF. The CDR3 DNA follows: TGTGCCAGCAGCTTGCCCGGGACTAGCGGGCACCAAGAGACCCAGTACTTC.

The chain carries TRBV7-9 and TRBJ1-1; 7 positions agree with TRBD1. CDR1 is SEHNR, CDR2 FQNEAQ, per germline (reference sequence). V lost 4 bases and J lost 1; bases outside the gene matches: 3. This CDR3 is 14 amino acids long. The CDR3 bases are TGTGCCAGCAGCTCTGGACAGGCGAACACTGAAGCTTTCTTT. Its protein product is CASSSGQANTEAFF.

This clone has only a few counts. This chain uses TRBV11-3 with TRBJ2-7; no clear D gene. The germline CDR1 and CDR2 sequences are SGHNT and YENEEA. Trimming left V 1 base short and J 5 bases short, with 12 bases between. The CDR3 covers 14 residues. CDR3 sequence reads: CASSLGVPGDEQYF. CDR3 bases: TGTGCCAGCAGCTTAGGGGTCCCAGGCGACGAGCAGTACTTC.

The CDR3 loop is CASSRDRANTEAFF. CDR3 nucleotides: TGCGCCAGCAGTCGGGACAGGGCGAACACTGAAGCTTTCTTT. This chain joins TRBV10-1 and TRBJ1-1; 9 nucleotides match TRBD1. Trimming removed 5 bases from V and 1 base from J; junction bases left unmatched: 2. The CDR3 is made up of 14 amino acids. Germline V CDR1 and CDR2: WNHNN, SYGVQD (reference sequence).

The chain's CDR3 is CASSQDGGTGLNTEAFF. The CDR3, as DNA: TGCGCCAGCAGCCAAGATGGAGGGACAGGGTTGAACACTGAAGCTTTCTTT. The chain combines TRBV4-3 with TRBJ1-1; 9 bases agree with TRBD1. The V segment lost 0 bases and the J segment 0 bases; nucleotides outside the gene matches: 5. CDR3 length: 17 residues. Germline values: CDR1 LGHNA, CDR2 YSLEER.

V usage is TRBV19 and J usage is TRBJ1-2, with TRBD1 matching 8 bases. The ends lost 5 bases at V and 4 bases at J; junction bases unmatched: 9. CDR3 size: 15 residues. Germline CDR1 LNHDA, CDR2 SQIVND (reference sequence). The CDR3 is CASSLEGQGSYGYTF. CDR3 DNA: TGTGCCAGTAGTCTTGAAGGACAGGGCAGCTATGGCTACACCTTC.

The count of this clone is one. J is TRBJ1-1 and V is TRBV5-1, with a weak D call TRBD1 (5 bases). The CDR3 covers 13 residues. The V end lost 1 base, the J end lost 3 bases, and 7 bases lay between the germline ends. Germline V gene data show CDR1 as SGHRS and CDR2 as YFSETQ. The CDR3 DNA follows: TGCGCCAGCAGCTTGTGGGGGGACACTGAAGCTTTCTTT. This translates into CASSLWGDTEAFF.

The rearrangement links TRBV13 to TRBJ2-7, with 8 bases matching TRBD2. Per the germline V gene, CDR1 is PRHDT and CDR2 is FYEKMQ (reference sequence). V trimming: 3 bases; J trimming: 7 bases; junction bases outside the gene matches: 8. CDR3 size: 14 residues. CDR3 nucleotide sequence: TGTGCCAGCAGCTTCGGGCGGGGGGTAGGTGAGCAGTACTTC. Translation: CASSFGRGVGEQYF.

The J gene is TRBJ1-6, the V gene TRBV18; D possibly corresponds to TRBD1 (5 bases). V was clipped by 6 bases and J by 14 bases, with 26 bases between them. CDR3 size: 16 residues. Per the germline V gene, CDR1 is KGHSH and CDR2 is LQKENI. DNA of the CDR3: TGTGCCAGCTCGCCGGCCCTGGGCGGGGCTCAAGGGTCCCTCCACTTT. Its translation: CASSPALGGAQGSLHF.

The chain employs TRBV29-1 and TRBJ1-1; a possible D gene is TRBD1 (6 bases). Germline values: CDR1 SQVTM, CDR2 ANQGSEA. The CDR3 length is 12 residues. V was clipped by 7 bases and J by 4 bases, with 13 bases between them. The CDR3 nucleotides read TGCAGCGGAGCGAAACAGGGCACTGAAGCTTTCTTT. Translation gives CSGAKQGTEAFF.

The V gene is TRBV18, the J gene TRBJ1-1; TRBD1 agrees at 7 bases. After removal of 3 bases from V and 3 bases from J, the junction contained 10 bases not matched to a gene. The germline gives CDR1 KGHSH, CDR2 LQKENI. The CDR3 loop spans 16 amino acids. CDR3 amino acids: CASSPGGRGIHTEAFF. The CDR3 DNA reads TGTGCCAGCTCACCGGGAGGCAGGGGGATCCACACTGAAGCTTTCTTT.

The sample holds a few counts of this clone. CDR3 DNA: TGTGCCAGTAGTATGGACAGTAGGACTGAAGCTTTCTTT. Protein sequence: CASSMDSRTEAFF. The chain couples TRBV19 to TRBJ1-1; tentatively, D is TRBD1 (6 bases). CDR1 and CDR2 (germline): LNHDA, SQIVND (reference sequence). Trimming pared 3 bases from V and 5 bases from J, leaving 10 bases between. The CDR3 contains 13 residues.

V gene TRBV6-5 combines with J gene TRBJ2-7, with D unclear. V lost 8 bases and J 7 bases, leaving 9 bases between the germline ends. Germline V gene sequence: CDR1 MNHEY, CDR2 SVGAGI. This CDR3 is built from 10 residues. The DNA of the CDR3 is TGTGCCAGCTTGGCAGGAGAGCAGTACTTC. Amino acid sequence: CASLAGEQYF.

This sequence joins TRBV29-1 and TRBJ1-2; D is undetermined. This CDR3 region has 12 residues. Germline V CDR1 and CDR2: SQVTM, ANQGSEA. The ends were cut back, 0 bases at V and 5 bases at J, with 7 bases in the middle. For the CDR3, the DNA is TGCAGCGTTGAAGAGGTCGAGTATGGCTACACCTTC. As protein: CSVEEVEYGYTF.

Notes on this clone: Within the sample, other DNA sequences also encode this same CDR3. The DNA of the CDR3 is TGCGCCAGCAGCTTGGGCGCCGTCTATGGCTACACCTTC. Translation: CASSLGAVYGYTF. The chain employs TRBV5-1 and TRBJ1-2; D remains ambiguous. In germline, CDR1 is SGHRS, CDR2 YFSETQ. The germline V and J ends were trimmed by 0 bases and 4 bases, with 7 bases remaining between them. CDR3 length: 13 amino acids.

The CDR3 region has the DNA TGCGCCAGCGGCCCAGGGACAGGCGAGCAGTACTTC. Translation gives CASGPGTGEQYF. The chain couples TRBV4-3 to TRBJ2-7, with TRBD1 identical over 8 bases. The V segment lost 8 bases and the J segment 6 bases; nucleotides outside the gene matches: 6. The V gene's germline CDR1 is LGHNA and CDR2 YSLEER. There are 12 residues in the CDR3.